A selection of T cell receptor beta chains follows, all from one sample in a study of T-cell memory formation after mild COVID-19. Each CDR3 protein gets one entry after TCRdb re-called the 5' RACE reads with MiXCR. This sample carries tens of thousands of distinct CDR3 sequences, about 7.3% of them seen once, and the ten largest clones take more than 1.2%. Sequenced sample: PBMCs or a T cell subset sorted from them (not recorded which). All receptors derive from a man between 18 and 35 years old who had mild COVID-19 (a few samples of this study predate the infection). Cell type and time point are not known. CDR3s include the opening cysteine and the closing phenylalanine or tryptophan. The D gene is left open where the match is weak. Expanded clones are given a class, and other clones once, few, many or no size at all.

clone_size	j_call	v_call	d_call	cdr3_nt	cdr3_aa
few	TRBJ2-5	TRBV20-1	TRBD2	TGCAGTGCTAGGTCCGGACTAGATCGGGAGACCCAGTACTTC	CSARSGLDRETQYF
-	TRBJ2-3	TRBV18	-	TGTGCCAGCTCTCGAGAGGGGGGCCACGCAGATACGCAGTATTTT	CASSREGGHADTQYF
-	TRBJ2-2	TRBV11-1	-	TGTGCCAGCAGCTTTCTTGAGGGCTTCGCCGGGGAGCTGTTTTTT	CASSFLEGFAGELFF
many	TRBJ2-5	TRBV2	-	TGTGCCAGCAACCCCGAGGCAGGGAGAGAGACCCAGTACTTC	CASNPEAGRETQYF
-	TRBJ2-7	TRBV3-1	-	TGTGCCAGCAGCCAAGAACAGGGGCGGGGGCAGTACTTC	CASSQEQGRGQYF
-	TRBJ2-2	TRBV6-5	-	TGTGCCAGCAGGACACAGGGGAACACCGGGGAGCTGTTTTTT	CASRTQGNTGELFF
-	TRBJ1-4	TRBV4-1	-	TGCGCCAGCAGCCATCCGTATGAAAAACTGTTTTTT	CASSHPYEKLFF
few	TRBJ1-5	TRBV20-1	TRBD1	TGCAGTGCTATCCTCCCCGGAGGGACAGGGGGACAGCCCCAGCATTTT	CSAILPGGTGGQPQHF
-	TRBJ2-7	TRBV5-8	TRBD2	TGTGCCAGCAGCTATGGACTAGCGGGGCTCTGGAACTTC	CASSYGLAGLWNF
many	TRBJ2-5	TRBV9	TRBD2	TGTGCCAGCAGCAGGGGACGCCCGGGGGGAGAGACCCAGTACTTC	CASSRGRPGGETQYF
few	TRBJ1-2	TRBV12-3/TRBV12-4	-	TGTGCCAGCAGTCCCGCGCGGGCACCTCTGGGGTATGGCTACACCTTC	CASSPARAPLGYGYTF
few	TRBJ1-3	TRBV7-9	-	TGTGCCAGCAGCTCTCCAGCCCAGTATGGAAACACCATATATTTT	CASSSPAQYGNTIYF
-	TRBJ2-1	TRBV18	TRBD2	TGTGCCAGCTCACCACCCCGGGGGGTGAATGAGCAGTTCTTC	CASSPPRGVNEQFF
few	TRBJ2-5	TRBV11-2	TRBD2	TGTGCCAGCAGCTTAAGGGCTAGCGGGGGCCGGTGGGAGACCCAGTACTTC	CASSLRASGGRWETQYF
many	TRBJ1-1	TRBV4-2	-	TGTGCCAGCAGCGGACAGTTAGGCACTGAAGCTTTCTTT	CASSGQLGTEAFF
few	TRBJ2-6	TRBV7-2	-	TGTGCCAGCACCTATTGGGGGTCTGGGGCCAACGTCCTGACTTTC	CASTYWGSGANVLTF
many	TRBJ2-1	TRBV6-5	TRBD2	TGTGCCAGCAGGCCGGGACTAGCGACCTACAATGAGCAGTTCTTC	CASRPGLATYNEQFF
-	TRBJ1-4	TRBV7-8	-	TGTGCCAGCAGCCACGCGTGGGGGGGATCCGAAAAACTGTTTTTT	CASSHAWGGSEKLFF
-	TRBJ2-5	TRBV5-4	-	TGTGCCAGCAGCTCAAAGGGTCAAGAGACCCAGTACTTC	CASSSKGQETQYF
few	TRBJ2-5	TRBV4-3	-	TGCGCCAGCAGCCAGCACACGGGGGTGGGGGAGACCCAGTACTTC	CASSQHTGVGETQYF
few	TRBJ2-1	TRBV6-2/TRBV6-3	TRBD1	TGTGCCAGCAGTTGGGGGACAGGGAAGTACAATGAGCAGTTCTTC	CASSWGTGKYNEQFF
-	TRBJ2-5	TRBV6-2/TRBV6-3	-	TGTGCCAGCAGTTACTCGATGGCTTCAGGGGCCCAAGAGACCCAGTACTTC	CASSYSMASGAQETQYF
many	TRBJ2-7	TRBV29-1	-	TGCAGCGTTGGGAGAAACGAATACGCCGAGCAGTACTTC	CSVGRNEYAEQYF
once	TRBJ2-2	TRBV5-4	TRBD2	TGTGCCAGCAGCCCTGCGGGGGGGCACACCGGGGAGCTGTTTTTT	CASSPAGGHTGELFF
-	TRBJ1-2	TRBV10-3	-	TGTGCCAGCAGCCAGACTTCCTATGGCTACACCTTC	CASSQTSYGYTF